The source of this T cell receptor (beta chain) is a study of T cell repertoires in cytomegalovirus infection. At the level of the study: CMV epitopes, recently identified HLA-C-restricted and well-studied HLA-B-restricted, were used. Public TCR beta signatures marked donors with CMV infection and the matching HLA.

TCRdb reanalysed the reads using MiXCR and keeps one entry per CDR3 protein. This table has about 340,000 distinct CDR3 sequences, almost 30% appearing once. Concerning this clonotype: Antigen unknown.

The CDR3 covers 14 residues. Germline V gene lookup returns CDR1 SGHRS and CDR2 YFSETQ. The germline V and J ends were trimmed by 0 bases and 8 bases, with 12 bases remaining between them. Study outcomes and limitations: Clonotypes of TCR beta that were HLA-C-restricted and CMV-specific dominated the ex vivo response. Of the TCR beta families, the public ones yielded a cumulative frequency that identified carriers of CMV plus the relevant HLA.

The TCR originated in a human donor in good health (CMV status not recorded). Some clones in this sample may be carry-over from other donors' samples. Sequenced here: cultured PBMCs, sampled from culture after CMV antigen stimulation. V and J are TRBV5-1 and TRBJ2-1; D possibly matches TRBD1 or TRBD2 (6 bases each). The CDR3 here is CASSLEEGGHEQFF. DNA for the CDR3: TGCGCCAGCAGCTTGGAGGAGGGGGGCCATGAGCAGTTCTTC.